These T cell receptor beta chains were read from a single sample in a study of T cells in Graves' hyperthyroidism and ophthalmopathy. TCRdb reanalysed the multiplex PCR reads using MiXCR and keeps one entry per CDR3 protein. In the table there are about 560,000 distinct CDR3 sequences, around 42% of which are singletons. The specimen sequenced was peripheral blood or thyroid tissue (not recorded which). The source of these receptors is a woman younger than 30 with Graves' hyperthyroidism. Both conserved end residues are part of each CDR3. The D gene is left open where the match is weak. Rows may omit the clone size; those that give it use once, few, many or a size class.

>TRBV7-6|TRBJ1-4|-|-
CANSEASYVNEKLFF
TGTGCCAACAGCGAAGCGTCGTATGTTAATGAAAAACTGTTTTTT
>TRBV13|TRBJ1-1|many|TRBD1
CASSPGQGLNTEAFF
TGTGCCAGCAGCCCAGGACAGGGACTGAACACTGAAGCTTTCTTT
>TRBV7-2|TRBJ1-4|few|TRBD1
CASSLRDRGGEKLFF
TGTGCCAGCAGCTTAAGGGACAGGGGTGGTGAAAAACTGTTTTTT
>TRBV20-1|TRBJ1-1|-|TRBD1
CSARVPGQITEAFF
TGCAGTGCTAGAGTACCGGGACAGATAACTGAAGCTTTCTTT
>TRBV2|TRBJ1-1|-|-
CASSQEPEFTEAFF
TGTGCCAGCAGCCAGGAACCTGAGTTCACTGAAGCTTTCTTT
>TRBV10-3|TRBJ1-5|-|-
CASRETGQHQPQHF
TGTGCCAGCAGAGAAACCGGGCAGCATCAGCCCCAGCATTTT
>TRBV2|TRBJ1-3|many|-
CASSLLETVTGNTIYF
TGTGCCAGCAGCCTACTCGAGACTGTAACTGGAAACACCATATATTTT
>TRBV6-5|TRBJ2-5|-|TRBD2
CASSYGGTSGQETQYF
TGTGCCAGCAGTTACGGAGGGACTAGCGGACAAGAGACCCAGTACTTC
>TRBV7-6|TRBJ2-5|many|-
CASSLVPVEETQYF
TGTGCCAGCAGCTTAGTTCCGGTTGAGGAGACCCAGTACTTC
>TRBV7-9|TRBJ1-5|-|-
CASSLRQSNSNQPQHF
TGTGCCAGCAGCTTGAGACAGTCAAATAGCAATCAGCCCCAGCATTTT
>TRBV2|TRBJ2-5|-|TRBD1
CASSGTGFRSETQYF
TGTGCCAGCAGTGGGACAGGGTTTAGGTCGGAGACCCAGTACTTC
>TRBV10-3|TRBJ1-6|-|-
CAISDYGNNSPLHF
TGTGCCATCAGTGATTACGGGAATAATTCACCCCTCCACTTT
>TRBV2|TRBJ1-2|many|-
CASNFRAGNYGYTF
TGTGCCAGCAATTTTAGGGCCGGGAACTATGGCTACACCTTC
>TRBV20-1|TRBJ1-4|-|-
CSARDAKGGPNEKLLF
TGCAGTGCTAGAGACGCGAAAGGTGGACCTAATGAAAAACTGCTTTTT
>TRBV29-1|TRBJ2-7|many|TRBD1
CSVVNRDSHEQYF
TGCAGCGTTGTGAACCGGGACAGCCACGAGCAGTACTTC
>TRBV10-3|TRBJ2-2|many|TRBD1
CAISRQGSDGELFF
TGTGCCATCAGCCGACAGGGAAGTGACGGGGAGCTGTTTTTT
>TRBV2|TRBJ2-7|many|TRBD2
CASRGLAGGRYEQYF
TGTGCCAGCCGGGGCCTAGCGGGAGGGCGGTACGAGCAGTACTTC
>TRBV12-3/TRBV12-4|TRBJ2-5|-|-
CASSLNAGAETQYF
TGTGCCAGCAGTTTAAATGCGGGGGCAGAGACCCAGTACTTC
>TRBV6-1|TRBJ2-7|-|-
CASRLKGGEQYF
TGTGCCAGCAGGCTGAAGGGGGGCGAGCAGTACTTC
>TRBV7-2|TRBJ2-5|few|TRBD2
CASSPTSGGRGTQYF
TGTGCCAGCAGCCCAACAAGCGGCGGGAGAGGGACCCAGTACTTC
>TRBV24-1|TRBJ1-2|-|-
CATRTPYGYTF
TGTGCCACCAGAACTCCTTATGGCTACACCTTC
>TRBV2|TRBJ1-1|many|TRBD1
CASTTGGTEAFF
TGTGCCAGCACTACAGGGGGAACTGAAGCTTTCTTT
>TRBV20-1|TRBJ1-2|many|TRBD1
CSANRGQGLVGYGYTF
TGCAGTGCTAACCGTGGACAGGGGTTGGTCGGGTATGGCTACACCTTC
>TRBV7-9|TRBJ1-3|-|-
CASSYPRNTIYF
TGTGCCAGCAGCTATCCACGAAACACCATATATTTT
>TRBV2|TRBJ2-5|-|TRBD2
CAGSPGLAGLQETQYF
TGTGCCGGCAGCCCGGGACTAGCGGGGCTCCAAGAGACCCAGTACTTC
>TRBV5-4|TRBJ2-2|-|TRBD1
CASRPTGNYGELFF
TGTGCCAGCAGGCCGACAGGGAACTACGGGGAGCTGTTTTTT
>TRBV29-1|TRBJ1-2|-|-
CSVSGPEWGYYTF
TGCAGCGTTTCGGGCCCGGAGTGGGGATACTACACCTTC
>TRBV20-1|TRBJ1-1|-|TRBD1
CSARDPTGGTEAFF
TGCAGTGCTAGAGATCCCACAGGGGGCACTGAAGCTTTCTTT
>TRBV6-1|TRBJ1-2|few|-
CASSPGSSYGYTF
TGTGCCAGCAGTCCTGGGAGTTCCTATGGCTACACCTTC